Below, 29 T cell receptor beta chains from the same sample are listed, as sequenced in a study of OX40 agonist ivuxolimab in advanced cancers. Using immunoSEQ multiplex PCR, the repertoire was profiled, and TCRdb retains in-frame clones only, with some absent. The table records about 150,000 clones, under 95% of them present only once. Sequenced here: CD4+ or CD8+ T cells sorted from blood, sampled in a trial of the OX40 agonist ivuxolimab. Receptors originate from an adult with an advanced solid tumor such as melanoma, head and neck, liver or kidney cancer.

This clone showed up just once. The V and J genes are TRBV7-2 and TRBJ2-7; a weak D match, TRBD2 (6 bases). Deletions cut 1 base from V and 3 bases from J, with 10 bases between. Germline loops: CDR1 SGHTA, CDR2 FQGNSA. The CDR3 is 14 amino acids. The CDR3 here is CASSLGLSGYEQYF. The CDR3 DNA is TGTGCCAGCAGCTTAGGCCTTAGCGGCTACGAGCAGTACTTC.

DNA of the CDR3: TGTGCCAGCAGCCCACCGGGCCTTCCCCGTCTCGAGCAGTACTTC. Translation: CASSPPGLPRLEQYF. This chain links TRBV7-9 with TRBJ2-7; D unclear. This CDR3 region has 15 residues. CDR1 is SEHNR, CDR2 FQNEAQ, per germline (reference sequence). Trimming cost V 5 bases and J 6 bases, with 20 bases left between them. The full variable domain, in which reference TRBV7-9 and TRBJ2-7 provide the parts outside the CDR3, is DTGVSQNPRHKITKRGQNVTFRCDPISEHNRLYWYRQTLGQGPEFLTYFQNEAQLEKSRLLSDRFSAERPKGSFSTLEIQRTEQGDSAMYLCASSPPGLPRLEQYFGPGTRLTVT.

This chain uses TRBV29-1 with TRBJ2-5, with D possibly being TRBD1 or TRBD2 (6 bases each). This CDR3 has 14 amino acids. Germline CDR1 reads SQVTM; CDR2 reads ANQGSEA. Trimming took 6 bases from V and 7 from J, leaving 21 bases between them. The CDR3 sequence: CSVRMVWGAGTQYF. In DNA form, the CDR3 reads TGCAGCGTCCGAATGGTCTGGGGGGCAGGGACCCAGTACTTC.

This chain connects TRBV2 to TRBJ2-2; 8 bases fit TRBD2. Germline lookup yields CDR1 SNHLY and CDR2 FYNNEI. The CDR3 consists of 14 residues. V was pared by 11 bases and J by 1 base, with 6 bases of the junction left unmatched. CDR3 sequence reads: CAAGGYLNTGELFF. The DNA for the CDR3 is TGTGCCGCGGGGGGCTACTTGAACACCGGGGAGCTGTTTTTT.

V usage is TRBV18 and J usage is TRBJ2-1, with D maybe TRBD2 (6 bases). CDR1 is KGHSH, CDR2 LQKENI, per germline. CDR3 length: 15 amino acids. V lost 6 bases and J lost 4, with 16 bases in between. DNA of the CDR3: TGTGCCAGCTCTCACCCGCTAGCGCGATACAATGAGCAGTTCTTC. Its protein product is CASSHPLARYNEQFF.

The CDR3: CASSSSSITGLAEAFF. CDR3 DNA: TGTGCCAGCAGTTCCAGTTCTATTACAGGGTTGGCTGAAGCTTTCTTT. This rearrangement joins TRBV28 to TRBJ1-1, with D perhaps matching TRBD1 (6 bases). V lost 4 bases, J lost 6 bases, and 21 bases lay in between. The V gene's germline CDR1 is MDHEN and CDR2 SYDVKM. The CDR3 length is 16 residues.

The chain recombines TRBV7-2 with TRBJ2-7; D gene ambiguous. The CDR3 is made up of 12 amino acids. Trimming shortened V by 5 bases and J by 3 bases, and 8 bases separated the two germline ends. Germline CDR1 reads SGHTA; CDR2 reads FQGNSA. CDR3 residues: CASSPSHYEQYF. In DNA form, the CDR3 reads TGTGCCAGCAGCCCATCCCACTACGAGCAGTACTTC.

Points on this clone: The sample contains more than one DNA sequence encoding this CDR3. The chain is built from TRBV27 and TRBJ1-2; perhaps TRBD1 as D (6 bases). The CDR3 has 12 amino acids. The V end lost 0 bases, the J end lost 8 bases, and 7 bases lay between the germline ends. Germline-derived CDR1 and CDR2 are MNHEY and SMNVEV (reference sequence). CDR3 loop: CASSLSGGGYTF. For the CDR3, the DNA is TGTGCCAGCAGTTTATCAGGGGGGGGCTACACCTTC.

The J gene is TRBJ2-3, the V gene TRBV18; unclear D gene. The CDR3 is 16 amino acids. From germline, CDR1 is KGHSH and CDR2 LQKENI. Trimming took off 3 bases at V and 0 bases at J, with 13 bases between the two ends. CDR3 nucleotides: TGTGCCAGCTCACCGAGGCCACCAGCTAGCACAGATACGCAGTATTTT. Its translation is CASSPRPPASTDTQYF.

The V call is TRBV25-1, the J call TRBJ1-1; 8 bases fit TRBD1. This CDR3 is built from 17 residues. The germline V gene has CDR1 MGHDK and CDR2 SYGVNS. V trimming: 5 bases; J trimming: 8 bases; junction bases outside the gene matches: 19. The CDR3 is CASSPRRGRTENWEAFF. As DNA, the CDR3 is TGTGCCAGCAGTCCACGCAGGGGGCGAACAGAAAATTGGGAAGCTTTCTTT.

The CDR3 region has the DNA TGTGCCAGCAGCCCCATAGCGGGATCGGTTGAGACCCAGTACTTC. Translated, it gives CASSPIAGSVETQYF. This chain connects TRBV11-1 to TRBJ2-5, with 8 bases that match TRBD2. Trimming took 5 bases from V and 5 from J; bases not matched to a gene: 10. Germline loops: CDR1 SGHAT, CDR2 FQDESV (reference sequence). The CDR3 runs to 15 residues.

V gene TRBV5-1 combines with J gene TRBJ2-7; perhaps D is TRBD1 or TRBD2 (5 bases each). The CDR3 runs 14 residues. CDR1 is SGHRS and CDR2 is YFSETQ in the germline V gene. V dropped 4 bases and J dropped 2 bases, with 13 bases sitting between them. For the CDR3, the DNA is TGCGCCAGCAGCCCCGAGAGGGGAGCCTACGAGCAGTACTTC. Protein sequence: CASSPERGAYEQYF.

The chain joins TRBV27 to TRBJ2-1; 10 bases map to TRBD1. The CDR3 is 15 amino acids. V was pared by 4 bases and J by 5 bases, with 5 bases of the junction left unmatched. Germline V lookup: CDR1 MNHEY, CDR2 SMNVEV (reference sequence). The chain's CDR3 is CASSSDRGNDNEQFF. The CDR3, as DNA: TGTGCCAGCAGTTCGGACAGGGGGAACGACAATGAGCAGTTCTTC.

The V gene is TRBV7-9, the J gene TRBJ1-1, with D maybe TRBD1 (6 bases). This CDR3 is built from 14 residues. CDR1 is SEHNR and CDR2 is FQNEAQ in the germline V gene (reference sequence). V shed 1 base and J shed 9 bases, with 15 bases lying between them. The CDR3 DNA follows: TGTGCCAGCAGCTTAGGCGGAGCGGGGGGCCAAGCTTTCTTT. Amino acid sequence: CASSLGGAGGQAFF.

The rearrangement uses TRBV9 and TRBJ2-3; unclear D gene. The CDR3 covers 16 residues. Germline lookup yields CDR1 SGDLS and CDR2 YYNGEE. Trimming took off 4 bases at V and 2 bases at J, with 17 bases between the two ends. The CDR3, as DNA: TGTGCCAGCAGCACCTTTTCCGACCCCGCCACAGATACGCAGTATTTT. Protein product: CASSTFSDPATDTQYF.

The genes are TRBV6-5 and TRBJ1-3; 7 positions agree with TRBD1. The germline CDR1 and CDR2 sequences are MNHEY and SVGAGI. The CDR3 covers 15 residues. After removal of 10 bases from V and 0 bases from J, the junction contained 9 bases not matched to a gene. The CDR3: CATRTGRGSGNTIYF. The DNA of the CDR3 is TGTGCCACCCGGACAGGACGGGGCTCTGGAAACACCATATATTTT.

The rearrangement joins TRBV27 to TRBJ2-2; 9 bases are shared with TRBD2. The germline gives CDR1 MNHEY, CDR2 SMNVEV (reference sequence). After removal of 6 bases from V and 6 bases from J, the junction contained 11 bases not matched to a gene. The CDR3 sequence is 16 residues long. This chain's CDR3 is CASSPRLAAPSGELFF. DNA for the CDR3: TGTGCCAGCAGCCCTAGACTAGCGGCCCCTTCCGGGGAGCTGTTTTTT.

This sequence joins TRBV2 and TRBJ2-3; D perhaps matches TRBD2 (6 bases). CDR1 and CDR2 (germline): SNHLY, FYNNEI. Trimming removed 5 bases from V and 2 bases from J, with 8 bases in between. This CDR3 comprises 13 residues. CDR3 region: CASSRDFTDTQYF. The CDR3 DNA is TGTGCCAGCAGTCGGGACTTCACAGATACGCAGTATTTT.

This chain connects TRBV5-1 to TRBJ1-5; 9 positions agree with TRBD1. V was clipped by 0 bases and J by 7 bases; unmatched bases: 2. The germline CDR1 and CDR2 sequences are SGHRS and YFSETQ. The CDR3 totals 14 residues. The CDR3 coding sequence is TGCGCCAGCAGCTTGGGGACAGGGGAACAGCCCCAGCATTTT. The encoded protein is CASSLGTGEQPQHF.

J is TRBJ1-4 and V is TRBV19; D is perhaps TRBD1 (6 bases). Germline loops: CDR1 LNHDA, CDR2 SQIVND (reference sequence). The CDR3 covers 17 residues. The V end lost 7 bases, the J end lost 0 bases, and 18 bases lay between the germline ends. The CDR3 here is CASTEVRGHATNEKLFF. Here the CDR3 DNA reads TGTGCCAGTACCGAGGTCAGGGGACATGCAACTAATGAAAAACTGTTTTTT.

The sample holds one count of this clone. V usage is TRBV9 and J usage is TRBJ2-1; D remains ambiguous. The V and J ends lost 0 bases and 6 bases respectively, with 22 bases between them. Germline V lookup: CDR1 SGDLS, CDR2 YYNGEE. The CDR3 sequence is 18 residues long. CDR3 coding DNA: TGTGCCAGCAGCGTAGATCGGTGGTGGGTCTCCCATACCAATGAGCAGTTCTTC. It translates to CASSVDRWWVSHTNEQFF.

The chain couples TRBV2 to TRBJ2-5; D ambiguous. Trimming pared 1 base from V and 1 base from J, leaving 1 base between. The CDR3 spans 12 residues. Looked up from germline, CDR1 is SNHLY and CDR2 is FYNNEI. Here the CDR3 reads CASSEVQETQYF. The CDR3 DNA reads TGTGCCAGCAGTGAAGTCCAAGAGACCCAGTACTTC.

This chain links TRBV9 with TRBJ2-5; TRBD2 aligns across 16 bases. Germline CDR1 is SGDLS and CDR2 is YYNGEE. This CDR3 has 17 residues. V was pared by 4 bases and J by 5 bases, with 8 bases of the junction left unmatched. The CDR3, as DNA: TGTGCCAGCAGCCCAGGGACTAGCGGGGGGGCCCGGGAGACCCAGTACTTC. This translates into CASSPGTSGGARETQYF.

DNA for the CDR3: TGTGCCAGCGCCAAACGAGATACAGATACGCAGTATTTT. Residues: CASAKRDTDTQYF. V gene TRBV6-4 combines with J gene TRBJ2-3, with no clear D. The CDR3 runs to 13 residues. Trimming left V 8 bases short and J 3 bases short, with 12 bases between. Germline V lookup: CDR1 MRHNA, CDR2 SNTAGT.

This clone was picked up one time. The chain links TRBV11-2 to TRBJ2-7; D may be TRBD1 (6 bases). The CDR3 covers 16 residues. The ends were cut back, 3 bases at V and 6 bases at J, with 21 bases in the middle. Germline V gene lookup returns CDR1 SGHAT and CDR2 FQNNGV. In DNA, the CDR3 is TGTGCCAGCAGCTTGGGCTCGGGGACAAGGGAAGCCGAGCAGTACTTC. Residues: CASSLGSGTREAEQYF.

The chain carries TRBV10-1 and TRBJ1-1; D is ambiguous. V lost 4 bases to trimming and J lost 1 base, with 7 bases between them. There are 13 residues in the CDR3. Germline lookup yields CDR1 WNHNN and CDR2 SYGVQD (reference sequence). The CDR3 loop is CASSVQKNTEAFF. CDR3 DNA: TGCGCCAGCAGTGTACAGAAGAACACTGAAGCTTTCTTT.

This chain links TRBV5-1 with TRBJ2-1; 11 bases map to TRBD2. Germline assignment: CDR1 SGHRS and CDR2 YFSETQ. With V trimmed by 4 bases and J by 7 bases, 7 bases remained unmatched. The CDR3 is made up of 15 amino acids. The chain's CDR3 is CASSPTSGVSNEQFF. DNA of the CDR3: TGCGCCAGCAGCCCGACTAGCGGGGTTAGTAATGAGCAGTTCTTC.

Details on this clone: The missing conserved phenylalanine or tryptophan at the end of this CDR3 makes a read error likely. It is unclear where the CDR3 begins or ends on the DNA, so no DNA is shown, and the CDR3 is as TCRdb lists it. CDR3 sequence: CASPSRGI. The chain couples TRBV28 to TRBJ1-1; the D segment call TRBD1 is taken from the table without a DNA check. With termini counted, the CDR3 has 8 amino acids. CDR1 is MDHEN, CDR2 SYDVKM, per germline.

V and J are TRBV6-1 and TRBJ2-7; 7 positions agree with TRBD1. The CDR3 consists of 14 residues. V gave up 8 bases and J gave up 2 bases; unmatched junction bases: 9. The germline CDR1 and CDR2 sequences are MNHNS and SASEGT. CDR3 in DNA: TGTGCCAGCCAAAGGACAGGTCCTACCTACGAGCAGTACTTC. Protein sequence: CASQRTGPTYEQYF.